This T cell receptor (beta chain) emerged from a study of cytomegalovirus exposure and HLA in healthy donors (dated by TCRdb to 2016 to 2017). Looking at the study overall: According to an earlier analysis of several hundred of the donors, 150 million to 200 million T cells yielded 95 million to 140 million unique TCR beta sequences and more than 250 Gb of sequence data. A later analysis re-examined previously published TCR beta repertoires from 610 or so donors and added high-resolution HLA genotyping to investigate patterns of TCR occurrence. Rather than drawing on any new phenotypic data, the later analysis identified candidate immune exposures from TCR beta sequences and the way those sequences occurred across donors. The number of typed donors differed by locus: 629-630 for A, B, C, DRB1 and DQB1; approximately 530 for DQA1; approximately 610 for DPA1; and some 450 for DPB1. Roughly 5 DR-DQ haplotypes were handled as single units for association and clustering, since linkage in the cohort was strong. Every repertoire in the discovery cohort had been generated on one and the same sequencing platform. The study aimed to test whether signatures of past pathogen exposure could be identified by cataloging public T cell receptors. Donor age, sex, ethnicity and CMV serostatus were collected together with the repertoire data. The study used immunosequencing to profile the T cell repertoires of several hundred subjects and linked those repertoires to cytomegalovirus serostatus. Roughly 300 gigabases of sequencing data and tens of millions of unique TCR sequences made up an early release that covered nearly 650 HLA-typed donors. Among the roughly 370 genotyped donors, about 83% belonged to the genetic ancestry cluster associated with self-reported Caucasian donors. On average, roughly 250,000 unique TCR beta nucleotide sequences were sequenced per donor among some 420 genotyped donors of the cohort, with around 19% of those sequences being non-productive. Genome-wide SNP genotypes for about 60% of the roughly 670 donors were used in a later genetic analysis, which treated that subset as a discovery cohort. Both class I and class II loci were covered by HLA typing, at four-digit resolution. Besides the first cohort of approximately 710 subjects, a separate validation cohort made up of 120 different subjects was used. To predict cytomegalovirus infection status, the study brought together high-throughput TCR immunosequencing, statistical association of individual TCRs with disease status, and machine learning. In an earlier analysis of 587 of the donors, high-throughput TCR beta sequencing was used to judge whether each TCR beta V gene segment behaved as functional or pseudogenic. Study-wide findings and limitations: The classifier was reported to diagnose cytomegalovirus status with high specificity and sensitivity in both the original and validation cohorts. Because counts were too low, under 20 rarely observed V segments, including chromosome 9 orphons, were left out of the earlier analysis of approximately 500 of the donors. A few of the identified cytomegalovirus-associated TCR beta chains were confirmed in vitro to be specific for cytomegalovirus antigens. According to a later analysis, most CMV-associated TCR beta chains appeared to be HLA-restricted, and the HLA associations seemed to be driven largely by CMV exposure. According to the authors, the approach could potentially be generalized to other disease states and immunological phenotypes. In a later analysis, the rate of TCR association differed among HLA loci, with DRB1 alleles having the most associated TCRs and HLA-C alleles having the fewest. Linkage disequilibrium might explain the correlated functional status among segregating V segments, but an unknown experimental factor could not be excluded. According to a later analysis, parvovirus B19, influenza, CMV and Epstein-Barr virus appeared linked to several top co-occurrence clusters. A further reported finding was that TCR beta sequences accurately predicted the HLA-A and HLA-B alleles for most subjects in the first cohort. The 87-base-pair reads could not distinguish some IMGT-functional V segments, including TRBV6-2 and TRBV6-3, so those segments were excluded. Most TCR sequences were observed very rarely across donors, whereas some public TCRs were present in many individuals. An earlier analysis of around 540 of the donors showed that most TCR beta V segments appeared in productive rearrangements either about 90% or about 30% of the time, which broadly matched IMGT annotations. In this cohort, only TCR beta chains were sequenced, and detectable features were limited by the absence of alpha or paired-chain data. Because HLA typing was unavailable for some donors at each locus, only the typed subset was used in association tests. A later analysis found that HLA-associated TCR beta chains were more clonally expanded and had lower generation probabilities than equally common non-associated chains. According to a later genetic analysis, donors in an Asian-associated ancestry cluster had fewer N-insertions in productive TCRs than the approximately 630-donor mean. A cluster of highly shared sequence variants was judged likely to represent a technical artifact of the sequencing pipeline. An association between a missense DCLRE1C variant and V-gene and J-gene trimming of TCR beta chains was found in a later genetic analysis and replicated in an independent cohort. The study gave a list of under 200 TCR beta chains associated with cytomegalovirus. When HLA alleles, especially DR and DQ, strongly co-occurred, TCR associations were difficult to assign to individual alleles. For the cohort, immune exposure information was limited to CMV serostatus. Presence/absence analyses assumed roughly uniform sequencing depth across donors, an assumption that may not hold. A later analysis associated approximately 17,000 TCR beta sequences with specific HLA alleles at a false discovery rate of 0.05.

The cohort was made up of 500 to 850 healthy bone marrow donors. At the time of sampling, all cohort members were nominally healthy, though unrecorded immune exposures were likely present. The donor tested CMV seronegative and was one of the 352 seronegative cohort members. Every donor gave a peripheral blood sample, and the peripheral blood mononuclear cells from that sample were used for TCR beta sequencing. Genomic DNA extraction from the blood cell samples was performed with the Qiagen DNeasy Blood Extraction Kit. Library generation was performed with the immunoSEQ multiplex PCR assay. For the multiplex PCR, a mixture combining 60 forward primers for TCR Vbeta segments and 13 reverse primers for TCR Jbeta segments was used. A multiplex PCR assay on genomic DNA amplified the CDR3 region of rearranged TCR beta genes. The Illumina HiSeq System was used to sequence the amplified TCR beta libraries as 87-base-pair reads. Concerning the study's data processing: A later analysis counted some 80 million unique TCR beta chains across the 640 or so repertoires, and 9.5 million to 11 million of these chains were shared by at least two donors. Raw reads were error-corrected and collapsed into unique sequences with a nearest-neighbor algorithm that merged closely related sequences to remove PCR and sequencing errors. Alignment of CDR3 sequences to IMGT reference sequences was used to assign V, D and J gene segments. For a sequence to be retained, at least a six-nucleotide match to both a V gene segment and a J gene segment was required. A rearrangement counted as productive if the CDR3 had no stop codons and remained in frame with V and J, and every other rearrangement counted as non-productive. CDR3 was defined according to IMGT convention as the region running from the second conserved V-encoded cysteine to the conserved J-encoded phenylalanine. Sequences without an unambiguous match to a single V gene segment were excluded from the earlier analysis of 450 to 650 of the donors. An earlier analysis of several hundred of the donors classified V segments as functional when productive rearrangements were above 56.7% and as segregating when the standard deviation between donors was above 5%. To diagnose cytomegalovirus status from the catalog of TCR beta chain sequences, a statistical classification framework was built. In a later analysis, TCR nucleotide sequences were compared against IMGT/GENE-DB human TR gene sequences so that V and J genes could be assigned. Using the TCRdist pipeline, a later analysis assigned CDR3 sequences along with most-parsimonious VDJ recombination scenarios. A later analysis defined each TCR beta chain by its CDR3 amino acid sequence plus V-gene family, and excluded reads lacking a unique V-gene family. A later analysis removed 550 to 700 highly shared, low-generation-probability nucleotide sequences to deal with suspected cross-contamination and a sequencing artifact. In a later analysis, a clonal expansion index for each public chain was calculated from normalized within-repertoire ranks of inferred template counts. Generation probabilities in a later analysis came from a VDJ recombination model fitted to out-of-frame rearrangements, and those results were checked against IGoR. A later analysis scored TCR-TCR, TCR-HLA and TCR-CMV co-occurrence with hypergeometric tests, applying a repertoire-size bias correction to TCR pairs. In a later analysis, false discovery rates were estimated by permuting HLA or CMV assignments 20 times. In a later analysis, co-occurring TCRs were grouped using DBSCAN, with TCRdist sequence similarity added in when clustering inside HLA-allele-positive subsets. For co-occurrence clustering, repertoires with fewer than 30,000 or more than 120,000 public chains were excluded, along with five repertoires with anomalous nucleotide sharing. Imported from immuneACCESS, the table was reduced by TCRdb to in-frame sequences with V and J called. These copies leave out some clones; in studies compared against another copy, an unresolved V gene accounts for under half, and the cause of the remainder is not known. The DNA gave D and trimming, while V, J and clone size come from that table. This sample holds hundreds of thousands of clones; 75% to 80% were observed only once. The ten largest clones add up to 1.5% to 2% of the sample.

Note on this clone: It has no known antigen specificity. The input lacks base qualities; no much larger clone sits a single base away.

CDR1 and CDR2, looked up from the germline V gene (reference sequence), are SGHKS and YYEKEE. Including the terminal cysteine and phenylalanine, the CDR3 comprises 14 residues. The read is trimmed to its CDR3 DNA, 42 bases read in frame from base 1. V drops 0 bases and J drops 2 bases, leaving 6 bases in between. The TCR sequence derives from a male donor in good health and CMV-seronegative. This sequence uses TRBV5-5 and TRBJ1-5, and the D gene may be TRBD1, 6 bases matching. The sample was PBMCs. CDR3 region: CASSLEGGNQPQHF. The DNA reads TGTGCCAGCAGCTTGGAGGGGGGCAATCAGCCCCAGCATTTT.